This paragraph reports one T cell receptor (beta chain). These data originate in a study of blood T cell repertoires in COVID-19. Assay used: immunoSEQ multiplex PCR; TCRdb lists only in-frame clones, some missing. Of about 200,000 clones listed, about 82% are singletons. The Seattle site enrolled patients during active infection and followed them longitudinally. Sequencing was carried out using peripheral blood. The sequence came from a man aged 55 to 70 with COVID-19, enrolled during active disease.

CDR3 DNA: TGTGCCAGCAGCCCGAAAGACAGGGCGGCCTACGAGCAGTACTTC. Protein sequence: CASSPKDRAAYEQYF. The rearrangement uses TRBV3-1 (or the pseudogene TRBV3-2) and TRBJ2-7; 7 bases map to TRBD1. After removal of 4 bases from V and 2 bases from J, the junction contained 8 bases not matched to a gene. The germline gives CDR1 LGHDT, CDR2 YNNKEL (reference sequence). This CDR3 contains 15 residues.